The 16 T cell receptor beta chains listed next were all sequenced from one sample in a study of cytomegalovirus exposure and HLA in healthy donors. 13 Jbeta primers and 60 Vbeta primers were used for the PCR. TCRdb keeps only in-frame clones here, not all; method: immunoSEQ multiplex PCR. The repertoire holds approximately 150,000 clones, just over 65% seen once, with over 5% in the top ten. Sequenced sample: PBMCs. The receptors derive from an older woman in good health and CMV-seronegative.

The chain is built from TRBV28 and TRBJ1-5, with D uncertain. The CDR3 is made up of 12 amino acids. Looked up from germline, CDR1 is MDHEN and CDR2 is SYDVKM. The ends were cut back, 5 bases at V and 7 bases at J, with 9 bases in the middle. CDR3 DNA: TGTGCCAGCAGTCCGCCGCGGCAGCCCCAGCATTTT. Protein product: CASSPPRQPQHF.

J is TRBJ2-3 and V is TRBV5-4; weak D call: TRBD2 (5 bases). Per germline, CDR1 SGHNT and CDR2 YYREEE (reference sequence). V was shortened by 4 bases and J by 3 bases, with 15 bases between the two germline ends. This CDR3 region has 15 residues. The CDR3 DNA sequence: TGTGCCAGCAGCCCCAGAGGAGGAGGAACAGATACGCAGTATTTT. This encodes CASSPRGGGTDTQYF. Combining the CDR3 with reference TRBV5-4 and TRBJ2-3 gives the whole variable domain ETGVTQSPTHLIKTRGQQVTLRCSSQSGHNTVSWYQQALGQGPQFIFQYYREEENGRGNFPPRFSGLQFPNYSSELNVNALELDDSALYLCASSPRGGGTDTQYFGPGTRLTVL.

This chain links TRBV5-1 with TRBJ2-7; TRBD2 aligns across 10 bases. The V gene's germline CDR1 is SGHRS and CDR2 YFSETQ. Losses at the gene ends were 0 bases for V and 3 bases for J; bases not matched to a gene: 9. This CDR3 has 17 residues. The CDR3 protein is CASSLGLAGASSYEQYF. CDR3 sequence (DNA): TGCGCCAGCAGCTTGGGGCTAGCGGGAGCCTCAAGCTACGAGCAGTACTTC.

The CDR3 coding sequence is TGTGCCAGCAGCGAGTCTAGCGGGGGGGCCGGAGAGCAGTTCTTC. Protein sequence: CASSESSGGAGEQFF. The V gene is TRBV9, the J gene TRBJ2-1; TRBD2 matches at 12 bases. Germline V gene data show CDR1 as SGDLS and CDR2 as YYNGEE. The CDR3 contains 15 residues. Trimming removed 3 bases from V and 10 bases from J; junction bases left unmatched: 8.

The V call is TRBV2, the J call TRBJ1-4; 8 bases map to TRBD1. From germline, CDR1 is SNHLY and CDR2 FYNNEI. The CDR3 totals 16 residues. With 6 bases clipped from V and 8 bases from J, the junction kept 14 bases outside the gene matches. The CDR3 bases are TGTGCCAGCAGGAAAGGGCAGGGGGCAGGTCGAGAAAAACTGTTTTTT. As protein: CASRKGQGAGREKLFF.

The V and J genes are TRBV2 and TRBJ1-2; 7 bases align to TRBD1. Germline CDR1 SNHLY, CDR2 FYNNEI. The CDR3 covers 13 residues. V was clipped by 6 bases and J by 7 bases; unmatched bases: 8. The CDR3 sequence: CASRFRDRGGYTF. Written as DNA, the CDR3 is TGTGCCAGCAGATTCCGGGACAGAGGTGGCTACACCTTC.

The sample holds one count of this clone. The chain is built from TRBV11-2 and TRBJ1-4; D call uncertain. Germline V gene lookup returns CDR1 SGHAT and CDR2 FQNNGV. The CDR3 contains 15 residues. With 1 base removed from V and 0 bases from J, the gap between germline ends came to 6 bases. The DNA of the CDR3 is TGTGCCAGCAGCTTAGTCGGGTCAACTAATGAAAAACTGTTTTTT. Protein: CASSLVGSTNEKLFF.

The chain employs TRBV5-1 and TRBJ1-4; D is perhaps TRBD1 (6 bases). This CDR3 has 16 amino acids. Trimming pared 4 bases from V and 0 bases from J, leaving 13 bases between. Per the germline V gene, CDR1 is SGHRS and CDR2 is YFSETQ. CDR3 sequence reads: CASSLGTLATNEKLFF. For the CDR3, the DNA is TGCGCCAGCAGCCTAGGGACACTTGCAACTAATGAAAAACTGTTTTTT. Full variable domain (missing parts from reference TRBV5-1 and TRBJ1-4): KAGVTQTPRYLIKTRGQQVTLSCSPISGHRSVSWYQQTPGQGLQFLFEYFSETQRNKGNFPGRFSGRQFSNSRSEMNVSTLELGDSALYLCASSLGTLATNEKLFFGSGTQLSVL.

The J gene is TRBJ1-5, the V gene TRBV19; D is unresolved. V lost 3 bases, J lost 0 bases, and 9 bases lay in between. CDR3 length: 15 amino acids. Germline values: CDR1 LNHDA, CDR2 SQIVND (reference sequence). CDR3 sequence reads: CASSIATRSNQPQHF. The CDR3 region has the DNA TGTGCCAGTAGTATCGCGACACGTAGCAATCAGCCCCAGCATTTT.

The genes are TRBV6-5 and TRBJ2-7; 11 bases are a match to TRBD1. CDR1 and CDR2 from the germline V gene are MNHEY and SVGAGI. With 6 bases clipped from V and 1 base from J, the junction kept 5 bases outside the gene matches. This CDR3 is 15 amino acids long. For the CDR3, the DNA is TGTGCCAGCAGCCCGGACAGGGGGCTATCCTACGAGCAGTACTTC. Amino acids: CASSPDRGLSYEQYF.

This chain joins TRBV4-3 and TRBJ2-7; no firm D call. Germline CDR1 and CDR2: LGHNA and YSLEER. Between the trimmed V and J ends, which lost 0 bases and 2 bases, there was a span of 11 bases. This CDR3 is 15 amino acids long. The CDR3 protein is CASSQEVQATYEQYF. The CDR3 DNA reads TGCGCCAGCAGCCAAGAGGTGCAGGCTACCTACGAGCAGTACTTC.

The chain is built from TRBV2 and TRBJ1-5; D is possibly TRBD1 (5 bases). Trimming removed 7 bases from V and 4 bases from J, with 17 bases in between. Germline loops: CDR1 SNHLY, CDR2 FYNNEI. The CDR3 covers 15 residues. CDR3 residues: CASTRGGARNQPQHF. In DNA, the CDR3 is TGTGCCAGCACTCGGGGAGGGGCGCGGAATCAGCCCCAGCATTTT.

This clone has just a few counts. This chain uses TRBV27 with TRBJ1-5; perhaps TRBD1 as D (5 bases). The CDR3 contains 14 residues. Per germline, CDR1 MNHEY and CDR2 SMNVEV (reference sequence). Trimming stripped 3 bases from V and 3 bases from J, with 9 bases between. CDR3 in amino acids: CASSFGGSNQPQHF. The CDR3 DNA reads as TGTGCCAGCAGTTTCGGGGGTTCCAATCAGCCCCAGCATTTT.

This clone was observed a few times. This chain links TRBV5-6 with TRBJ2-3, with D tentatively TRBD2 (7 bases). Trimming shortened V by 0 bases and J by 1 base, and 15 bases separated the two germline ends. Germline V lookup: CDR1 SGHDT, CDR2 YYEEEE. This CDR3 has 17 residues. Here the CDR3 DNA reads TGTGCCAGCAGCTTGGTTGGGCGGGGGCTTGGCACAGATACGCAGTATTTT. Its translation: CASSLVGRGLGTDTQYF.

CDR3 protein: CASSLMTGGAGANVLTF. The CDR3 DNA reads as TGTGCCAGCAGCTTGATGACAGGGGGCGCTGGGGCCAACGTCCTGACTTTC. The V call is TRBV5-4, the J call TRBJ2-6; 10 bases match TRBD1. J lost 2 bases, V lost 1 base, and 3 bases had no gene match. Looked up from germline, CDR1 is SGHNT and CDR2 is YYREEE (reference sequence). The CDR3 consists of 17 residues.

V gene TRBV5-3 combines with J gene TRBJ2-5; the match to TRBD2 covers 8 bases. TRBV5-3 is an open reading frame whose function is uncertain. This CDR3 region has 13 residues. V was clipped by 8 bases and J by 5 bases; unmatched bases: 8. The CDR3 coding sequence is TGTGCCAGGCCGGGGGGGCCTTGGGAGACCCAGTACTTC. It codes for CARPGGPWETQYF.